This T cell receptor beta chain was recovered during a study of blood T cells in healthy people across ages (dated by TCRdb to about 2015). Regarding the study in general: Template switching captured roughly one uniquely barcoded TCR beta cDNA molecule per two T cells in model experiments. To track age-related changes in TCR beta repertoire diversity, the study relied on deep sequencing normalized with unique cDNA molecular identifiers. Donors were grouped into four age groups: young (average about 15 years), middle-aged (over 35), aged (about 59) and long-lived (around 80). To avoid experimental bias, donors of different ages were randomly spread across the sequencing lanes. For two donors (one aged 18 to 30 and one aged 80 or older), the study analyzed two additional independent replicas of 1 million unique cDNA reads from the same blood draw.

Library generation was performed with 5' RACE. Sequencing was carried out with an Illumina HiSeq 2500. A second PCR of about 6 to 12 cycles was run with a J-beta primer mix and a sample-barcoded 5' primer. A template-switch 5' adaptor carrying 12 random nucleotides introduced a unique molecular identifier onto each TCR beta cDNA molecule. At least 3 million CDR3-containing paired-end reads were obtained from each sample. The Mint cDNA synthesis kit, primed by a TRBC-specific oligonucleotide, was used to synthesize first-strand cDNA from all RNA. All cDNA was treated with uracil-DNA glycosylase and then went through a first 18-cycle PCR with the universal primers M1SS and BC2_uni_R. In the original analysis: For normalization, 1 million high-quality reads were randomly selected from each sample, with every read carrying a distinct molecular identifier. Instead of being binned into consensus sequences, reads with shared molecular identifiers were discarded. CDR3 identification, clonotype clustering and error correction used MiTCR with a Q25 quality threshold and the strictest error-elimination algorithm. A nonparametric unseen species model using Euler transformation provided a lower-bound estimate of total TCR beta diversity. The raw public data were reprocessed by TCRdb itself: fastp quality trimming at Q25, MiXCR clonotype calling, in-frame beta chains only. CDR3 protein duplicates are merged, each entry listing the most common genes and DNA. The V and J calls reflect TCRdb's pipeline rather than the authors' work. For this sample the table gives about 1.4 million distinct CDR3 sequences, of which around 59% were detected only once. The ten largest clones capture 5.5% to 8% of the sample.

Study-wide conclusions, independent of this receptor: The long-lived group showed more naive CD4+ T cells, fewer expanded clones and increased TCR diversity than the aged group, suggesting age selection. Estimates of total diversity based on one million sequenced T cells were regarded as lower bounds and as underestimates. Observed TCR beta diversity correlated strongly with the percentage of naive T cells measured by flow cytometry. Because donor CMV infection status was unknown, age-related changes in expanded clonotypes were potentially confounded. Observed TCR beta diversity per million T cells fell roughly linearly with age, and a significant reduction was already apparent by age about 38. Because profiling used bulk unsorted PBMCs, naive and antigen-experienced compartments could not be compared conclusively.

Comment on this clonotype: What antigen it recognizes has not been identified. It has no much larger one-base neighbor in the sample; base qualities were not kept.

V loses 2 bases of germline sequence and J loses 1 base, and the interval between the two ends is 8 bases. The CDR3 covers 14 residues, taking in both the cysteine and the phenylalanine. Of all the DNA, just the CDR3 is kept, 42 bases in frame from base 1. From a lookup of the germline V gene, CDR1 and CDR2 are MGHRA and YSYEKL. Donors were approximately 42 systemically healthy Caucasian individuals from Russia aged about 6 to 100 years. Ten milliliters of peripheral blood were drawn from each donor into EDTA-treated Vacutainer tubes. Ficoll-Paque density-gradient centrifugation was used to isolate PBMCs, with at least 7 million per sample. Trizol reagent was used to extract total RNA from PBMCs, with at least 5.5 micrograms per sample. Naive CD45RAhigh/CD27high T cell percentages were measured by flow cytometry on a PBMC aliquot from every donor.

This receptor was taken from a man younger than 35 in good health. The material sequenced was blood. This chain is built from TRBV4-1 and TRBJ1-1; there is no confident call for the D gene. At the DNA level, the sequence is TGCGCCAGCAGCCAACGGGGTGGGAACACTGAAGCTTTCTTT. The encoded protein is CASSQRGGNTEAFF.